Following are 24 T cell receptor beta chains from one sample sequenced in a study of T cell clonotyping in hematopoietic cell transplantation. Libraries were prepared by immunoSEQ multiplex PCR; TCRdb keeps only in-frame clonotypes and omits some of them. The table records about 36,000 clones, about 95% of them present only once. Time point indicated: recipient sample about 28 days before transplant, after cytoreduction. The sample in question was peripheral blood mononuclear cells, obtained before stem cell transplant. Receptors originate from a man aged 35-49 years with chronic myeloid leukemia. Some clones in this sample may be carry-over from other donors' samples.

V usage is TRBV4-1 and J usage is TRBJ2-2; tentatively, D is TRBD1 or TRBD2 (5 bases each). This CDR3 region has 15 residues. Germline loops: CDR1 MGHRA, CDR2 YSYEKL. Trimming shortened V by 6 bases and J by 5 bases, and 16 bases separated the two germline ends. CDR3 nucleotides: TGCGCCAGCAGTCTGGGACCCCAAGGGACCGGGGAGCTGTTTTTT. Protein sequence: CASSLGPQGTGELFF.

This chain joins TRBV9 and TRBJ2-7, with 7 positions matching TRBD1. V was pared by 1 base and J by 9 bases, with 13 bases of the junction left unmatched. The germline V gene encodes CDR1 SGDLS and CDR2 YYNGEE. The CDR3 runs 15 residues. This chain's CDR3 is CASSVTDGTDRLQYF. The CDR3 DNA reads as TGTGCCAGCAGCGTAACTGACGGGACAGACCGTCTGCAGTACTTC.

The chain has TRBV7-2 and TRBJ2-3; D unclear. This CDR3 comprises 15 residues. Trimming took 0 bases from V and 0 from J, leaving 7 bases between them. Germline CDR1 is SGHTA and CDR2 is FQGNSA. CDR3 nucleotide sequence: TGTGCCAGCAGCTTAGCGTGGGGTAGCACAGATACGCAGTATTTT. Protein sequence: CASSLAWGSTDTQYF.

This clone was seen just once. The J gene is TRBJ1-2, the V gene TRBV27, with 9 bases identical to TRBD1. CDR1 is MNHEY and CDR2 is SMNVEV in the germline V gene (reference sequence). Trimming at V came to 3 bases and at J to 3 bases, leaving 8 bases not matched to a gene. This CDR3 contains 16 residues. CDR3 nucleotide sequence: TGTGCCAGCAGTTTCCAGAACAGGGGGCGAGACTATGGCTACACCTTC. It codes for CASSFQNRGRDYGYTF.

The V gene is TRBV11-2, the J gene TRBJ2-7; D assignment may be TRBD1 or TRBD2 (6 bases each). Trimming took off 2 bases at V and 6 bases at J, with 11 bases between the two ends. The CDR3 runs to 13 residues. Per the germline V gene, CDR1 is SGHAT and CDR2 is FQNNGV. The CDR3 bases are TGTGCCAGCAGCTTATGGGGGGCGCCCGAGCAGTACTTC. This codes for CASSLWGAPEQYF.

The genes are TRBV13 and TRBJ2-2; the D is unclear. Per the germline V gene, CDR1 is PRHDT and CDR2 is FYEKMQ (reference sequence). The CDR3 runs to 11 residues. With 8 bases removed from V and 5 bases from J, the gap between germline ends came to 6 bases. CDR3 coding DNA: TGTGCCAGCGGGCTAACCGGGGAGCTGTTTTTT. This translates into CASGLTGELFF.

CDR3 DNA sequence: TGCAGCGTTGCTCCACGGGGTACTGAAGCTTTCTTT. Amino acids: CSVAPRGTEAFF. The chain links TRBV29-1 to TRBJ1-1, with D hard to call. The CDR3 runs 12 residues. With 4 bases removed from V and 5 bases from J, the gap between germline ends came to 11 bases. Germline V gene lookup returns CDR1 SQVTM and CDR2 ANQGSEA.

This clone was found once. V and J are TRBV6-1 and TRBJ2-7; D could derive from TRBD1 or TRBD2 (7 bases each). CDR3 length: 15 amino acids. CDR1 is MNHNS, CDR2 SASEGT, per germline. Trimming removed 4 bases from V and 7 bases from J, with 20 bases in between. The CDR3 is CASSGRGGLRKEQYF. CDR3 sequence (DNA): TGTGCCAGCAGTGGCAGGGGGGGATTACGTAAGGAGCAGTACTTC.

The rearrangement uses TRBV4-2 and TRBJ2-3; tentatively, D is TRBD2 (6 bases). Germline assignment: CDR1 LGHNA and CDR2 YNFKEQ. V lost 2 bases and J 6 bases, leaving 21 bases between the germline ends. The CDR3 has 17 amino acids. CDR3 amino acids: CASSQWGDSGRGDTQYF. CDR3 nucleotides: TGTGCCAGCAGCCAATGGGGGGACTCCGGGCGAGGGGATACGCAGTATTTT.

The chain uses TRBV19 and TRBJ2-2, with D possibly being TRBD1 (6 bases). Deletions cut 3 bases from V and 6 bases from J, with 17 bases between. This CDR3 spans 16 amino acids. Germline V gene data show CDR1 as LNHDA and CDR2 as SQIVND (reference sequence). The CDR3 sequence is CASSIGHLEGAGELFF. The CDR3 nucleotides read TGTGCCAGTAGTATCGGACATCTCGAGGGGGCCGGGGAGCTGTTTTTT.

The rearrangement joins TRBV7-9 to TRBJ2-3; D ambiguous. V gave up 5 bases and J gave up 6 bases, with 6 bases separating them. The germline V gene encodes CDR1 SEHNR and CDR2 FQNEAQ (reference sequence). This CDR3 is 11 amino acids long. CDR3 bases: TGTGCCAGCAGCGCGAGGGATACGCAGTATTTT. This encodes CASSARDTQYF.

This chain connects TRBV7-2 to TRBJ2-3, with 10 bases matching TRBD2. The J segment lost 5 bases and the V segment lost 0 bases, leaving 8 bases of the junction unmatched. CDR1 SGHTA and CDR2 FQGNSA come from the germline V gene. The CDR3 covers 17 residues. Here the CDR3 DNA reads TGTGCCAGCAGCTTAGCGCTAAAGCGGGGGGGCCTAGATACGCAGTATTTT. Translation: CASSLALKRGGLDTQYF.

The rearrangement joins TRBV7-6 to TRBJ2-7; perhaps TRBD1 as D (6 bases). Germline V CDR1 and CDR2: SGHVS, FNYEAQ. V lost 3 bases and J 3 bases, leaving 15 bases between the germline ends. This CDR3 spans 15 amino acids. In DNA, the CDR3 is TGTGCCAGCAGCTTTTACAGGGATCCCCTCTACGAGCAGTACTTC. This codes for CASSFYRDPLYEQYF.

This clone has a single count. The rearrangement uses TRBV29-1 and TRBJ1-1; D unclear. V lost 5 bases and J 3 bases, leaving 13 bases between the germline ends. CDR3 length: 13 residues. CDR1 and CDR2 (germline): SQVTM, ANQGSEA. The CDR3: CSVSEKGHTEAFF. The DNA of the CDR3 is TGCAGCGTTTCAGAGAAAGGGCACACTGAAGCTTTCTTT.

The chain recombines TRBV4-2 with TRBJ1-2, with D perhaps matching TRBD1 (6 bases). The V and J ends lost 4 bases and 8 bases respectively, with 14 bases between them. The germline CDR1 and CDR2 sequences are LGHNA and YNFKEQ. This CDR3 has 13 amino acids. The chain's CDR3 is CASSPLGGQGYTF. The CDR3 DNA sequence: TGTGCCAGCAGCCCCCTGGGGGGGCAAGGCTACACCTTC.

The chain recombines TRBV5-1 with TRBJ2-1, with D possibly being TRBD1 (6 bases). The ends were cut back, 4 bases at V and 8 bases at J, with 19 bases in the middle. Germline V lookup: CDR1 SGHRS, CDR2 YFSETQ. The CDR3 sequence is 15 residues long. DNA for the CDR3: TGCGCCAGCAGCCTTGACAGGCCCGACCAGGATGAGCAGTTCTTC. Encoded protein: CASSLDRPDQDEQFF.

V is TRBV4-1 and J is TRBJ1-2; 7 bases fit TRBD1. J lost 1 base, V lost 1 base, and 3 bases had no gene match. Germline-derived CDR1 and CDR2 are MGHRA and YSYEKL. The CDR3 totals 15 residues. CDR3 bases: TGCGCCAGCAGCCAAGGATCAGGGGGTAACTATGGCTACACCTTC. Translating it yields CASSQGSGGNYGYTF.

This clone was detected only once. The genes are TRBV11-3 and TRBJ2-2; D is uncertain. The CDR3 length is 12 residues. Germline V gene lookup returns CDR1 SGHNT and CDR2 YENEEA. Trimming stripped 5 bases from V and 12 bases from J, with 13 bases between. The DNA of the CDR3 is TGTGCCAGCAGCCTAAACCTAGGGAAGCTGTTTTTT. Amino acids: CASSLNLGKLFF.

The V and J genes are TRBV19 and TRBJ2-2; D is possibly TRBD1 (5 bases). Per germline, CDR1 LNHDA and CDR2 SQIVND (reference sequence). This CDR3 is built from 15 residues. V dropped 6 bases and J dropped 8 bases, with 19 bases sitting between them. The CDR3 nucleotides read TGTGCCAGTAGCCCACTAACAGGCAAAGGAGGGGAGCTGTTTTTT. It specifies CASSPLTGKGGELFF.

This rearrangement joins TRBV7-3 to TRBJ2-7; possibly TRBD1 for D (6 bases). Germline CDR1 is SGHTA and CDR2 is FQGTGA. The CDR3 contains 14 residues. Trimming stripped 3 bases from V and 2 bases from J, with 11 bases between. CDR3 sequence: CASSFSTGPYEQYF. Written as DNA, the CDR3 is TGTGCCAGCAGCTTTAGCACAGGGCCCTACGAGCAGTACTTC.

The chain combines TRBV4-1 with TRBJ2-1, with 9 nucleotides matching TRBD1. Germline V CDR1 and CDR2: MGHRA, YSYEKL. V was clipped by 4 bases and J by 7 bases; unmatched bases: 5. The CDR3 has 14 amino acids. CDR3 DNA: TGCGCCAGCAGCCGCTGGGACAGGGAAAATGAGCAGTTCTTC. Its translation: CASSRWDRENEQFF.

CDR3 sequence: CASSQSIPTGATEAFF. The CDR3 nucleotides are TGCGCCAGCAGTCAATCGATCCCGACAGGGGCCACTGAAGCTTTCTTT. The chain carries TRBV23-1 and TRBJ1-1; 8 nucleotides match TRBD1. TRBV23-1 is an ORF, and what it does is uncertain. There are 16 residues in the CDR3. The junction had 7 bases not matched to a gene; V was cut back by 0 bases and J by 4 bases.

CDR3 in amino acids: CASSPSTEAFF. CDR3 in DNA: TGTGCCAGCAGCCCCAGCACTGAAGCTTTCTTT. This sequence joins TRBV11-2 and TRBJ1-1; D gene uncertain. Germline CDR1 SGHAT, CDR2 FQNNGV. The CDR3 has 11 residues. The V gene lost 5 bases and the J gene lost 4 bases, with 5 bases spanning the gap.

The chain links TRBV5-1 to TRBJ1-1, with D maybe TRBD1 (5 bases). This CDR3 region has 14 residues. Germline values: CDR1 SGHRS, CDR2 YFSETQ. Trimming stripped 0 bases from V and 5 bases from J, with 11 bases between. CDR3 sequence: CASSLGGGRTEAFF. DNA for the CDR3: TGCGCCAGCAGCTTGGGGGGCGGTCGGACTGAAGCTTTCTTT.